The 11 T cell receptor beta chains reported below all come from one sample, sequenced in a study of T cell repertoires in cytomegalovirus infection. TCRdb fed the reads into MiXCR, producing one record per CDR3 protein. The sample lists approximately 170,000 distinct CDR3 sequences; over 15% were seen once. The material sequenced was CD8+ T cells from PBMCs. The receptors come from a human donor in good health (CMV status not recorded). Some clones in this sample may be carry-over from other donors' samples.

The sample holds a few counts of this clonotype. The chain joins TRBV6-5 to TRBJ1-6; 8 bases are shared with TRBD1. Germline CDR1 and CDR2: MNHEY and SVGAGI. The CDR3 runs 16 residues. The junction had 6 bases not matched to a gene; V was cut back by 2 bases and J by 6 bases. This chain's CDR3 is CASSYAGQGSNSPLHF. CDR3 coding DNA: TGTGCCAGCAGTTACGCTGGACAGGGCTCTAATTCACCCCTCCACTTT.

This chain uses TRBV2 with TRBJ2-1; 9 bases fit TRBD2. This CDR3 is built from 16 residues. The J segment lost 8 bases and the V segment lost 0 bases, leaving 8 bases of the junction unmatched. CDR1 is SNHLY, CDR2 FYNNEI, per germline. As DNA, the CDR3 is TGTGCCAGCAGTGAAGCTGAGACTAGCGGTGTTGATGAGCAGTTCTTC. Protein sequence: CASSEAETSGVDEQFF.

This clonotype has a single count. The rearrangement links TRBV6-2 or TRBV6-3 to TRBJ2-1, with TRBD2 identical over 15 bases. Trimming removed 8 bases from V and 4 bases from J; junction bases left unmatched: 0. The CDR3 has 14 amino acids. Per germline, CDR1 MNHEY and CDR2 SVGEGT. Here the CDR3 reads CASGLAGGYNEQFF. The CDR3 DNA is TGTGCCAGCGGACTAGCGGGGGGGTACAATGAGCAGTTCTTC.

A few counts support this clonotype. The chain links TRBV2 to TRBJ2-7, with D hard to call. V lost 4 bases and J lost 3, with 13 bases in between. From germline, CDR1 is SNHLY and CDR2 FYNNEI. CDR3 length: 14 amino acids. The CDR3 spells CASSAKGKSYEQYF. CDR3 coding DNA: TGTGCCAGCAGTGCTAAGGGAAAGAGCTACGAGCAGTACTTC.

CDR3 sequence: CASSFEGANTEAFF. For the CDR3, the DNA is TGTGCCAGCAGCTTCGAAGGGGCGAACACTGAAGCTTTCTTT. The chain recombines TRBV7-3 with TRBJ1-1; possible D gene TRBD1, 5 bases. Trimming shortened V by 3 bases and J by 1 base, and 9 bases separated the two germline ends. The CDR3 is made up of 14 amino acids. The germline gives CDR1 SGHTA, CDR2 FQGTGA.

The CDR3 here is CASSLVSPGETQYF. DNA for the CDR3: TGTGCCAGCAGTTTAGTCAGCCCAGGGGAGACCCAGTACTTC. The chain links TRBV12-3 or TRBV12-4 to TRBJ2-5; tentatively, D is TRBD1 (5 bases). V lost 1 base and J lost 5, with 11 bases in between. The CDR3 is 14 amino acids.

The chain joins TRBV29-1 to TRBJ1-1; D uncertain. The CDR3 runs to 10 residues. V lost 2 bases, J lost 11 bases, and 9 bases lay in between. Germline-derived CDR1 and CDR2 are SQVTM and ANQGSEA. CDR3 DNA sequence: TGCAGCGTTGAACGAGGGCATGCTTTCTTT. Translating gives CSVERGHAFF.

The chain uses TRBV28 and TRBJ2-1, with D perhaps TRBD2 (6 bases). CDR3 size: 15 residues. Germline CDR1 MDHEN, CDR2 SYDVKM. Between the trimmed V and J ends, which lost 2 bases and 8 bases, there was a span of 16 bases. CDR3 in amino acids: CASSLRERVAHEQFF. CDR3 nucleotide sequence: TGTGCCAGCAGTTTACGGGAGAGGGTAGCCCATGAGCAGTTCTTC. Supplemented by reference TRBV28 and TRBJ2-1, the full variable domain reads DVKVTQSSRYLVKRTGEKVFLECVQDMDHENMFWYRQDPGLGLRLIYFSYDVKMKEKGDIPEGYSVSREKKERFSLILESASTNQTSMYLCASSLRERVAHEQFFGPGTRLTVL.

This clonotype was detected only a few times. The CDR3 sequence: CASSPSGRARETQYF. The CDR3 bases are TGTGCCAGCAGTCCGTCGGGCAGGGCCCGAGAGACCCAGTACTTC. The chain is built from TRBV28 and TRBJ2-5, with D tentatively TRBD1 (5 bases). Trimming left V 5 bases short and J 4 bases short, with 17 bases between. There are 15 residues in the CDR3. In germline, CDR1 is MDHEN, CDR2 SYDVKM.

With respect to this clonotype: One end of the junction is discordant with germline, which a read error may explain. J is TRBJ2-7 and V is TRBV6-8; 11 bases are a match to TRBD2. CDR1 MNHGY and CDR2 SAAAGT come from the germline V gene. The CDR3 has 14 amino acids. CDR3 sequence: CASSNPGLADPRDF. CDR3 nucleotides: TGTGCCAGCAGTAACCCGGGACTAGCGGATCCTAGGGACTTC.

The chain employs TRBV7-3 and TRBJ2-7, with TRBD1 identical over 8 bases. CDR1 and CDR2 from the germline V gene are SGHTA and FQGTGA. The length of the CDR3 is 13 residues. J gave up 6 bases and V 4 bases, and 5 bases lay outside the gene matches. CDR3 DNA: TGTGCCAGCAGCTGGGGGACAGGTGGCGAGCAGTACTTC. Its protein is CASSWGTGGEQYF.